These 32 T cell receptor beta chains were all obtained from the same sample, sequenced in a study of blood T cell repertoires in COVID-19. Method: immunoSEQ multiplex PCR; TCRdb's copy keeps in-frame clones and lacks some. This sample yields 150,000 to 170,000 clones, of which about 86% are seen a single time; around 32% belongs to the top ten. The material sequenced was peripheral blood. The receptor source for this set is a woman aged 60 to 75 with acute or convalescent COVID-19.

The chain carries TRBV2 and TRBJ1-3; the match to TRBD1 covers 7 bases. The CDR3 runs 15 residues. The germline CDR1 and CDR2 sequences are SNHLY and FYNNEI. V was clipped by 7 bases and J by 2 bases; unmatched bases: 8. The CDR3 DNA sequence: TGTGCCAGCAAGAAACAGGGGCTGACTGGAAACACCATATATTTT. Protein product: CASKKQGLTGNTIYF.

This rearrangement joins TRBV7-2 to TRBJ1-3; D ambiguous. This CDR3 is 14 amino acids long. Deletions cut 5 bases from V and 0 bases from J, with 8 bases between. Germline CDR1 SGHTA, CDR2 FQGNSA. As DNA, the CDR3 is TGTGCCAGCAGCCCGACAAACTCTGGAAACACCATATATTTT. It yields the protein CASSPTNSGNTIYF. Together with reference TRBV7-2 and TRBJ1-3, the CDR3 gives the full variable domain: GAGVSQSPSNKVTEKGKDVELRCDPISGHTALYWYRQSLGQGLEFLIYFQGNSAPDKSGLPSDRFSAERTGGSVSTLTIQRTQQEDSAVYLCASSPTNSGNTIYFGEGSWLTVV.

The CDR3 reads CASSYGAYGYTF. The CDR3 bases are TGTGCCAGCAGTTACGGAGCCTATGGCTACACCTTC. The rearrangement joins TRBV6-2 or TRBV6-3 to TRBJ1-2; D gene uncertain. CDR3 size: 12 residues. The ends were cut back, 2 bases at V and 4 bases at J, with 5 bases in the middle. Germline loops: CDR1 MNHEY, CDR2 SVGEGT.

V gene TRBV20-1 combines with J gene TRBJ2-2, with a weak D call TRBD2 (6 bases). V was pared by 3 bases and J by 8 bases, with 7 bases between. Germline V gene sequence: CDR1 DFQATT, CDR2 SNEGSKA (reference sequence). The CDR3 has 11 residues. The DNA for the CDR3 is TGCAGTGCTAGGGACTATGGGGAGCTGTTTTTT. Its translation is CSARDYGELFF.

This rearrangement joins TRBV20-1 to TRBJ1-2; tentative D call: TRBD1 (6 bases). Germline CDR1 reads DFQATT; CDR2 reads SNEGSKA (reference sequence). This CDR3 has 13 amino acids. V lost 3 bases and J lost 8, with 16 bases in between. The CDR3 loop reads CSASRQGSEGYTF. The CDR3 DNA is TGCAGTGCTAGTAGGCAGGGGAGTGAGGGCTACACCTTC.

The CDR3 reads CASSELSSGTEAFF. Here the CDR3 DNA reads TGTGCCAGCAGTGAATTAAGTTCCGGGACTGAAGCTTTCTTT. The chain joins TRBV2 to TRBJ1-1; no clear D. Germline V gives CDR1 SNHLY, CDR2 FYNNEI. This CDR3 has 14 residues. Trimming removed 2 bases at V and 5 bases at J, with 12 bases between.

The J gene is TRBJ1-2, the V gene TRBV19; TRBD1 is a possible D gene (6 bases). Germline V gene data show CDR1 as LNHDA and CDR2 as SQIVND (reference sequence). The CDR3 sequence is 19 residues long. V was pared by 5 bases and J by 0 bases, with 25 bases between. The CDR3 bases are TGTGCCAGTAGTGGAGATGGGTCAGTCGGACAGAGAGCTAACTATGGCTACACCTTC. Residues: CASSGDGSVGQRANYGYTF.

This chain connects TRBV9 to TRBJ2-3; D call uncertain. The V gene lost 1 base and the J gene lost 6 bases, with 9 bases spanning the gap. CDR1 and CDR2 from the germline V gene are SGDLS and YYNGEE. The CDR3 is 13 amino acids. CDR3 residues: CASSVNSLDTQYF. DNA of the CDR3: TGTGCCAGCAGCGTAAACTCCCTGGATACGCAGTATTTT.

The CDR3 sequence: CASSQPRDSSQLFYGYTF. The CDR3 nucleotides read TGTGCCAGCAGCCAACCCCGGGACAGCTCCCAACTCTTTTATGGCTACACCTTC. This rearrangement joins TRBV7-9 to TRBJ1-2; 7 positions match TRBD1. The CDR3 is made up of 18 amino acids. The germline CDR1 and CDR2 sequences are SEHNR and FQNEAQ (reference sequence). V shed 5 bases and J 5 bases; nucleotides not matched to a gene: 20.

The chain joins TRBV6-5 to TRBJ2-3, with D perhaps TRBD1 (6 bases). Germline V gene sequence: CDR1 MNHEY, CDR2 SVGAGI. CDR3 length equals 14 residues. V shed 5 bases and J shed 4 bases, with 13 bases lying between them. CDR3 sequence (DNA): TGTGCCAGCAGTACCCAGGGGTACGCAGATACGCAGTATTTT. It codes for CASSTQGYADTQYF.

V gene TRBV2 combines with J gene TRBJ2-5; D might be TRBD2 (6 bases). Germline V gene lookup returns CDR1 SNHLY and CDR2 FYNNEI. The CDR3 contains 17 residues. With 2 bases removed from V and 3 bases from J, the gap between germline ends came to 19 bases. The CDR3 sequence: CASSERGRGSYEETQYF. Here the CDR3 DNA reads TGTGCCAGCAGTGAAAGGGGACGGGGGAGTTATGAAGAGACCCAGTACTTC.

This sequence joins TRBV6-6 and TRBJ1-2, with D possibly matching TRBD1 (5 bases). V lost 10 bases and J lost 4, with 16 bases in between. The CDR3 is made up of 13 amino acids. The V gene's germline CDR1 is MNHNY and CDR2 SVGAGI (reference sequence). The CDR3 nucleotides read TGTGCCATAAAATCGGCGGGGCCCTATGGCTACACCTTC. Its translation: CAIKSAGPYGYTF.

The CDR3 nucleotides are TGTGCCAGCAGTCAACCTGGAGGGGGCAGGGGCAATCAGCCCCAGCATTTT. This translates into CASSQPGGGRGNQPQHF. The rearrangement links TRBV6-6 to TRBJ1-5, with 7 bases matching TRBD1. The J segment lost 2 bases and the V segment lost 5 bases, leaving 12 bases of the junction unmatched. This CDR3 has 17 amino acids. The germline V gene encodes CDR1 MNHNY and CDR2 SVGAGI (reference sequence).

By frequency in the sample, this clone is medium-sized. The chain employs TRBV10-3 and TRBJ2-7; TRBD2 might be the D (5 bases). The V end was cut by 3 bases, the J end by 6 bases, with 9 bases between. CDR1 ENHRY and CDR2 SYGVKD come from the germline V gene. The CDR3 runs 12 residues. As DNA, the CDR3 is TGTGCCATCAGTGATGAGGGTCGCGAGCAGTACGTC. This sequence encodes CAISDEGREQYV.

The chain carries TRBV5-4 and TRBJ2-3; 9 bases agree with TRBD1. Germline CDR1 reads SGHNT; CDR2 reads YYREEE (reference sequence). Trimming at V came to 4 bases and at J to 2 bases, leaving 11 bases not matched to a gene. The CDR3 contains 17 residues. CDR3 coding DNA: TGTGCCAGCAGCCGGGGACAGGGTTTTTCGACCACAGATACGCAGTATTTT. Amino acid sequence: CASSRGQGFSTTDTQYF. The full variable domain, rest sourced from reference TRBV5-4 and TRBJ2-3, is ETGVTQSPTHLIKTRGQQVTLRCSSQSGHNTVSWYQQALGQGPQFIFQYYREEENGRGNFPPRFSGLQFPNYSSELNVNALELDDSALYLCASSRGQGFSTTDTQYFGPGTRLTVL.

This chain uses TRBV19 with TRBJ1-1; TRBD1 aligns across 12 bases. CDR1 is LNHDA, CDR2 SQIVND, per germline (reference sequence). There are 15 residues in the CDR3. The ends lost 4 bases at V and 3 bases at J; junction bases unmatched: 3. CDR3 protein: CASSRDRGQDTEAFF. The CDR3 nucleotides read TGTGCCAGTAGTAGGGACAGGGGGCAGGACACTGAAGCTTTCTTT.

CDR3 nucleotides: TGTGCCAGCAGTCCCGAGGGACTTGGGACGGCAAGGCCCCAGCATTTT. Its protein is CASSPEGLGTARPQHF. The chain links TRBV28 to TRBJ1-5, with a tentative D call TRBD1 (5 bases). V shed 5 bases and J shed 9 bases, with 23 bases lying between them. Germline V gives CDR1 MDHEN, CDR2 SYDVKM. This CDR3 is built from 16 residues. Filled out from reference TRBV28 and TRBJ1-5, the complete variable domain reads DVKVTQSSRYLVKRTGEKVFLECVQDMDHENMFWYRQDPGLGLRLIYFSYDVKMKEKGDIPEGYSVSREKKERFSLILESASTNQTSMYLCASSPEGLGTARPQHFGDGTRLSIL.

The CDR3 loop is CASRTQGARPPEAFF. The CDR3 region has the DNA TGTGCCAGCAGAACCCAGGGGGCGCGTCCCCCTGAAGCTTTCTTT. The chain combines TRBV27 with TRBJ1-1; 8 nucleotides align to TRBD1. The CDR3 contains 15 residues. CDR1 and CDR2 from the germline V gene are MNHEY and SMNVEV (reference sequence). J gave up 6 bases and V 6 bases, and 12 bases lay outside the gene matches.

The V and J genes are TRBV10-1 and TRBJ2-7; 10 positions agree with TRBD1. V shed 10 bases and J 2 bases; nucleotides not matched to a gene: 5. The germline V gene encodes CDR1 WNHNN and CDR2 SYGVQD (reference sequence). The CDR3 covers 13 residues. The CDR3 reads CANWDRGAYEQYV. The CDR3 coding sequence is TGCGCCAACTGGGACAGGGGAGCCTACGAGCAGTACGTC.

This clone was detected many times. CDR3: CASSENPEGVDEQYF. CDR3 nucleotide sequence: TGCGCCAGCAGTGAGAACCCGGAGGGCGTCGACGAGCAGTACTTC. This rearrangement joins TRBV10-1 to TRBJ2-7, with D tentatively TRBD2 (6 bases). The CDR3 is made up of 15 amino acids. V lost 2 bases and J lost 5, with 16 bases in between. Germline CDR1 reads WNHNN; CDR2 reads SYGVQD (reference sequence).

This chain links TRBV28 with TRBJ2-7; D may be TRBD1 (6 bases). Germline V gene sequence: CDR1 MDHEN, CDR2 SYDVKM. V lost 3 bases, J lost 2 bases, and 17 bases lay in between. The CDR3 extends over 16 amino acids. The CDR3 loop is CASSFSGRGVAYEQYV. The CDR3 region has the DNA TGTGCCAGCAGTTTTTCAGGCAGGGGCGTTGCCTACGAGCAGTACGTC.

The rearrangement joins TRBV2 to TRBJ2-7, with a weak D call TRBD2 (6 bases). CDR1 and CDR2 from the germline V gene are SNHLY and FYNNEI. The V gene lost 4 bases and the J gene lost 1 base, with 17 bases spanning the gap. There are 16 residues in the CDR3. The CDR3 sequence is CASSGGPGVGSYEQYF. The CDR3 region has the DNA TGTGCCAGCAGTGGGGGACCGGGGGTCGGGTCCTACGAGCAGTACTTC.

This clone appeared once. V gene TRBV7-9 combines with J gene TRBJ1-6; possible D gene TRBD1, 6 bases. The CDR3 is 16 amino acids. Trimming removed 2 bases at V and 9 bases at J, with 17 bases between. CDR1 is SEHNR, CDR2 FQNEAQ, per germline (reference sequence). The CDR3 nucleotides read TGTGCCAGCAGCTTAATCGAGGGACAATGGGGTTCACCCCTCCACTTT. Translation: CASSLIEGQWGSPLHF.

The chain carries TRBV30 and TRBJ1-2, with 10 bases fitting TRBD1. Germline assignment: CDR1 GTSNPN and CDR2 SVGIG (reference sequence). J lost 8 bases, V lost 2 bases, and 11 bases had no gene match. The CDR3 loop spans 15 amino acids. Here the CDR3 reads CAWSPTDRGRRGYTF. The CDR3 DNA follows: TGTGCCTGGAGTCCAACCGACAGGGGGCGAAGGGGCTACACCTTC.

The V call is TRBV19, the J call TRBJ1-6; D may be TRBD1 (6 bases). Trimming cost V 2 bases and J 5 bases, with 10 bases left between them. Germline assignment: CDR1 LNHDA and CDR2 SQIVND (reference sequence). This CDR3 contains 15 residues. As DNA, the CDR3 is TGTGCCAGTAGTATATCAGGGGCCGATAATTCACCCCTCCACTTT. Its protein product is CASSISGADNSPLHF.

V gene TRBV13 combines with J gene TRBJ2-7, with TRBD1 identical over 8 bases. Germline V gene data show CDR1 as PRHDT and CDR2 as FYEKMQ (reference sequence). V dropped 3 bases and J dropped 7; count of bases not matched to a gene: 8. The CDR3 spans 14 residues. CDR3 sequence (DNA): TGTGCCAGCAGCTTTTTCCAGGGGGCGCGGGAGCAGTACTTC. Its protein product is CASSFFQGAREQYF.

This clone appeared a few times. The V gene is TRBV28, the J gene TRBJ1-2, with 8 bases that match TRBD1. J lost 1 base, V lost 6 bases, and 7 bases had no gene match. The germline V gene has CDR1 MDHEN and CDR2 SYDVKM. This CDR3 contains 15 residues. This CDR3 reads CASSPEGQVNYGYTF. CDR3 coding DNA: TGTGCCAGCAGCCCAGAGGGACAGGTTAACTATGGCTACACCTTC.

DNA of the CDR3: TGTGCCAGTAGTCCCACAGGGAGTGAAAAACTGTTTTTT. Translated, it gives CASSPTGSEKLFF. The chain carries TRBV19 and TRBJ1-4; D may be TRBD1 (6 bases). The germline gives CDR1 LNHDA, CDR2 SQIVND (reference sequence). Trimming stripped 5 bases from V and 7 bases from J, with 11 bases between. The length of the CDR3 is 13 residues.

The rearrangement links TRBV13 to TRBJ2-3; D uncertain. CDR3 length: 16 amino acids. The germline CDR1 and CDR2 sequences are PRHDT and FYEKMQ (reference sequence). V dropped 5 bases and J dropped 6 bases, with 21 bases sitting between them. The CDR3: CASSPSEAWRSDTQYF. CDR3 coding DNA: TGTGCCAGCAGCCCTTCAGAAGCGTGGCGGTCCGATACGCAGTATTTT.

Details on this clone: The sample contains more than one DNA sequence encoding this CDR3. The chain links TRBV2 to TRBJ1-1, with 9 positions matching TRBD1. Unmatched junction bases numbered 6, after V lost 2 bases and J lost 5 bases. From germline, CDR1 is SNHLY and CDR2 FYNNEI. The CDR3 sequence is 15 residues long. The CDR3 here is CASSELGQGATEAFF. In DNA form, the CDR3 reads TGTGCCAGCAGTGAACTGGGACAGGGCGCTACTGAAGCTTTCTTT. The full variable domain, in which reference TRBV2 and TRBJ1-1 provide the parts outside the CDR3, is EPEVTQTPSHQVTQMGQEVILRCVPISNHLYFYWYRQILGQKVEFLVSFYNNEISEKSEIFDDQFSVERPDGSNFTLKIRSTKLEDSAMYFCASSELGQGATEAFFGQGTRLTVV.

This clone is a singleton in its sample. This chain links TRBV30 with TRBJ1-2; 7 bases match TRBD1. CDR3 size: 13 residues. V was pared by 1 base and J by 5 bases, with 4 bases of the junction left unmatched. The germline V gene has CDR1 GTSNPN and CDR2 SVGIG (reference sequence). The CDR3 loop is CAWSGQGYYGYTF. The CDR3 bases are TGTGCCTGGAGTGGACAGGGCTATTATGGCTACACCTTC.

The V and J genes are TRBV11-2 and TRBJ1-3; TRBD1 is a possible D gene (5 bases). From germline, CDR1 is SGHAT and CDR2 FQNNGV. Trimming stripped 4 bases from V and 3 bases from J, with 16 bases between. The CDR3 covers 16 residues. CDR3 amino acids: CASSSRGSGGGNTIYF. The CDR3 nucleotides read TGTGCCAGCAGCTCAAGAGGCTCCGGGGGTGGAAACACCATATATTTT.